The clone carrying this TCR beta chain was seen only a few times. Its antigen is unknown. Germline and genes here are mouse. Other DNA sequences in the sample encode the same CDR3. Cells from pooled cutaneous lymph nodes were sorted by CD4, CD8alpha, NKG2D, NKG2ACE and other markers. These data originate in a study of CD8+ T cells in alopecia areata. Study-wide points: Scalp repertoires also include resident alphabeta T cells from normal skin. Mice showed clearer TCR sharing than patients did, a gap that was possibly HLA-related.

Sequencing relied on a cDNA template that was reverse transcribed from extracted RNA. The assay was immunoSEQ multiplex PCR, and TCRdb's table has in-frame clones only and misses some. The sample contains about 300,000 clones, none of them singletons. The material sequenced was CD4+ T cells sorted from a lymph node. The sequence derives from a C3H/HeJ mouse with alopecia areata. MHC haplotype of the mouse line: H2-k.

The part of the CDR3 DNA that was read is TGTGCCAGCAGTGATGCTGGGGGAAACACCGGG. As protein: CASSDAGGNTG. The entire CDR3 sequence reads CASSDAGGNTGQLYF. V usage is TRBV13-3 and J usage is TRBJ2-2; TRBD2 agrees at 7 bases. The CDR3 end falls 4 residues outside the read, so it is completed with the germline J gene. CDR3 length: 15 amino acids. The germline V gene has CDR1 NNHDY and CDR2 SYVADS. J lost 1 base, V lost 0 bases, and 0 bases had no gene match.